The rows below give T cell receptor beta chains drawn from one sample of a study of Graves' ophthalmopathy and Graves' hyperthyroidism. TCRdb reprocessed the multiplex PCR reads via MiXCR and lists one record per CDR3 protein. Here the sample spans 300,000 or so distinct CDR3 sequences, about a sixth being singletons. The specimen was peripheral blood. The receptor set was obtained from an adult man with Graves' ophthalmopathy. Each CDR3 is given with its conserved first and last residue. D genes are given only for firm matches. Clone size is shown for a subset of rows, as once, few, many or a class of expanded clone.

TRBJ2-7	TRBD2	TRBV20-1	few	TGCAGTGCTAGACGTGTACTAGCGGGAGGAGGTTACGAGCAGTACTTC	CSARRVLAGGGYEQYF
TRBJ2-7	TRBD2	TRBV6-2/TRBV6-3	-	TGTGCCAGCAGTTACAGCAAGATAAGACTAGCGGGAGGTACACTCTCCTACGAGCAGTACTTC	CASSYSKIRLAGGTLSYEQYF
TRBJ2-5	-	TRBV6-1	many	TGTGCCAGCAGCCCCCAACGGGCCCTGTGGGGCGAGACCCAGTACTTC	CASSPQRALWGETQYF
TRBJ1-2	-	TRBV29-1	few	TGCAGCGTTAGGGACATTCAACGGGGCTATGGCTACACCTTC	CSVRDIQRGYGYTF
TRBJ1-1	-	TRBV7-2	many	TGTGCCAGCAGCTTATGGGCAGGCCGGAACACTGAAGCTTTCTTT	CASSLWAGRNTEAFF
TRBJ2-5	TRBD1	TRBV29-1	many	TGCAGCGTTGAAGGGACAGGGCCAGGTGTGGAGACCCAGTACTTC	CSVEGTGPGVETQYF
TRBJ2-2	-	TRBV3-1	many	TGTGCCAGCAGCCACCTGGCAGCGGAGCTGTTTTTT	CASSHLAAELFF
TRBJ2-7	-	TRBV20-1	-	TGCAGTGCTAGAGATCCGGGAGTGTCGCCCTACGAGCAGTACTTC	CSARDPGVSPYEQYF
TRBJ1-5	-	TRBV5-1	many	TGCGCCAGCAGCTTGGGGATAGGGTTAGATCAGCCCCAGCATTTT	CASSLGIGLDQPQHF
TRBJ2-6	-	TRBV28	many	TGTGCCAGCACTAAGGGGCCGTCTGGGGCCAACGTCCTGACTTTC	CASTKGPSGANVLTF
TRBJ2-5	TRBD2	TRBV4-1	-	TGCGCCAGCAGCCAAATTCGGGGGGAGCTACAAGAGACCCAGTACTTC	CASSQIRGELQETQYF
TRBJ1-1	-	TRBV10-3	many	TGTGCCATCAGAAAGGGGGGAGGTACTGAAGCTTTCTTT	CAIRKGGGTEAFF
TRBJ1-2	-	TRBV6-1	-	TGCGCCAGCGAAAATCCAAACAGGCTCTTTGGCTACACCTTC	CASENPNRLFGYTF
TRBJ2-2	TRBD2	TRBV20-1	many	TGCAGTGCTCCGAGACTGGGACTAGCGGGTAACACCGGGGAGCTGTTTTTT	CSAPRLGLAGNTGELFF
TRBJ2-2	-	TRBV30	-	TGTGCCTGGAGTGTGAGCCGTGGCGGGGAGCTGTTTTTT	CAWSVSRGGELFF
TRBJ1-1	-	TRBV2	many	TGTGCCAGCAGTCGACGGATCATGAACACTGAAGCTTTCTTT	CASSRRIMNTEAFF
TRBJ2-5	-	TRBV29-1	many	TGCAGCGTTGTTATCGGGGAGCGAGAGACCCAGTACTTC	CSVVIGERETQYF
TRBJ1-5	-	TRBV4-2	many	TGTGCCAGCAGCCCCAGCTATAGCAATCAGCCCCAGCATTTT	CASSPSYSNQPQHF
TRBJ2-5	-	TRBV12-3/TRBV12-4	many	TGTGCCAGCACCGAGGACCTCGACCAAGAGACCCAGTACTTC	CASTEDLDQETQYF
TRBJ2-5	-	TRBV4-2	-	TGTGCCAGCAGCCAAGATCAGTGGAGTCAGGGTCAAGAGACCCAGTACTTC	CASSQDQWSQGQETQYF
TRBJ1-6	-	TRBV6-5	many	TGTGCCAGCATTTCCGGGAGTTCGAATTCACCCCTCCACTTT	CASISGSSNSPLHF
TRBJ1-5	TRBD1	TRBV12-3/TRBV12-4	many	TGTGCCAGCAGCCCCAGGACAGGTTTTCATCAGCCCCAGCATTTT	CASSPRTGFHQPQHF
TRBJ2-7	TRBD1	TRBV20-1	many	TGCAGTGCCCCGGGGGGACAGGGGGTGGTCTACGAGCAGTACTTC	CSAPGGQGVVYEQYF
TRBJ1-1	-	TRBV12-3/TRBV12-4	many	TGTGCCAGCAGTCCCCAGAGGCCCCAGGGAGCTTTCTTT	CASSPQRPQGAFF